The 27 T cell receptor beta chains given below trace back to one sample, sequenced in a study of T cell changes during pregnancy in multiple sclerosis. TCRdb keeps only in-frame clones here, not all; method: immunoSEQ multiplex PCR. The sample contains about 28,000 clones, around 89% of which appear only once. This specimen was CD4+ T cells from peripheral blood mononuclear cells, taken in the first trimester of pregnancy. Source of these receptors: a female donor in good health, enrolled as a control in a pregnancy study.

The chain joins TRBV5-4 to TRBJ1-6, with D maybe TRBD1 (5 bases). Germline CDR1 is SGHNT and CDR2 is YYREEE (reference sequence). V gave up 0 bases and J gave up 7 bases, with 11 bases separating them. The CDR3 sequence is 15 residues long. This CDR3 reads CASSLDRSGNSPLHF. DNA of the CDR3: TGTGCCAGCAGCTTGGACAGGAGTGGGAATTCACCCCTCCACTTT.

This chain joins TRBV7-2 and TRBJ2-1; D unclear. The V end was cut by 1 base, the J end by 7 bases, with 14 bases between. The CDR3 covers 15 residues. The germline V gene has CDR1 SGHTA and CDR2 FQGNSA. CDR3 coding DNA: TGTGCCAGCAGCTTAGTCCCCCTGATTCGGAATGAGCAGTTCTTC. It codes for CASSLVPLIRNEQFF. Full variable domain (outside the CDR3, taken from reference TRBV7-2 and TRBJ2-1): GAGVSQSPSNKVTEKGKDVELRCDPISGHTALYWYRQSLGQGLEFLIYFQGNSAPDKSGLPSDRFSAERTGGSVSTLTIQRTQQEDSAVYLCASSLVPLIRNEQFFGPGTRLTVL.

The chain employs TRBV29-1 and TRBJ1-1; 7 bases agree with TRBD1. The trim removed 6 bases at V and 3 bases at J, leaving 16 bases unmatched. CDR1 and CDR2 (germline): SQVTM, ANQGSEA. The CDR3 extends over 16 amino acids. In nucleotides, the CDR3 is TGCAGCGTGAACGGCGGACAGGCCCCGCGGGACACTGAAGCTTTCTTT. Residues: CSVNGGQAPRDTEAFF. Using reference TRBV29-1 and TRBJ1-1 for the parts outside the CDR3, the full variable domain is SAVISQKPSRDICQRGTSLTIQCQVDSQVTMMFWYRQQPGQSLTLIATANQGSEATYESGFVIDKFPISRPNLTFSTLTVSNMSPEDSSIYLCSVNGGQAPRDTEAFFGQGTRLTVV.

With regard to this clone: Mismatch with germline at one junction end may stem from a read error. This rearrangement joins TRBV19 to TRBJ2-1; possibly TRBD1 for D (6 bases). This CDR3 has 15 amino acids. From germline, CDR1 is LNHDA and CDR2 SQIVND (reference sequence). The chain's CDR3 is CASSIGQGLYYEQFF. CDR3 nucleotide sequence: TGTGCCAGTAGTATTGGCCAGGGGCTCTACTATGAGCAGTTCTTC.

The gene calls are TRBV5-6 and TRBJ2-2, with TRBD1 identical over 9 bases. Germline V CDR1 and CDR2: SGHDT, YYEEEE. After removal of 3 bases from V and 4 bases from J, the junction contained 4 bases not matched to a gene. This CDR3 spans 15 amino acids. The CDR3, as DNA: TGTGCCAGCAGCTACTGGGACAGGGTCACCGGGGAGCTGTTTTTT. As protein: CASSYWDRVTGELFF.

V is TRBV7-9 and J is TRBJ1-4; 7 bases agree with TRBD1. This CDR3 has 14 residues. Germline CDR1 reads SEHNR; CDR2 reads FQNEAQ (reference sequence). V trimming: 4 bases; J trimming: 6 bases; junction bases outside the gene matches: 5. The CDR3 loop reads CASSSTDRDEKLFF. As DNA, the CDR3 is TGTGCCAGCAGCTCAACCGACAGGGATGAAAAACTGTTTTTT.

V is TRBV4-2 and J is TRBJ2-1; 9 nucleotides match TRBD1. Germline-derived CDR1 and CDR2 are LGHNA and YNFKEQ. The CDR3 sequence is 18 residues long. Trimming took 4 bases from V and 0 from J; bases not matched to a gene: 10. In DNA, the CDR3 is TGTGCCAGCAGCCCGGGACAGGGTAGGGGAAGCTCCTACAATGAGCAGTTCTTC. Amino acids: CASSPGQGRGSSYNEQFF.

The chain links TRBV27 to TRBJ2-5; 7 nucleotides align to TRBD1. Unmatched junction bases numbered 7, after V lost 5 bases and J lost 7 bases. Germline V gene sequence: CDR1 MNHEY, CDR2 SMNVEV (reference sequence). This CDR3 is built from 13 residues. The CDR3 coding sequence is TGTGCCAGCAGTCAACAGGGGCGGGTGACCCAGTACTTC. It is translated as CASSQQGRVTQYF.

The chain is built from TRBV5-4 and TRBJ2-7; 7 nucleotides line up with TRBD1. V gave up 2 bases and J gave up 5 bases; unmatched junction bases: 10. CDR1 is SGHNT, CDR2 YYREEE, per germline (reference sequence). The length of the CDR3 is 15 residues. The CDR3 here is CASSLGGQGVDEQYF. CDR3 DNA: TGTGCCAGCAGCTTAGGCGGGCAGGGGGTCGACGAGCAGTACTTC.

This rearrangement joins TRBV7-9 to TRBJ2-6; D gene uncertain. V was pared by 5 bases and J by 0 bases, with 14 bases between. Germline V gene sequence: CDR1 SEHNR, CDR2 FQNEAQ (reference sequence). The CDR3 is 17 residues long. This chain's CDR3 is CASSQTSWLSGANVLTF. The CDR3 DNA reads TGTGCCAGCAGCCAAACGTCATGGCTCTCTGGGGCCAACGTCCTGACTTTC.

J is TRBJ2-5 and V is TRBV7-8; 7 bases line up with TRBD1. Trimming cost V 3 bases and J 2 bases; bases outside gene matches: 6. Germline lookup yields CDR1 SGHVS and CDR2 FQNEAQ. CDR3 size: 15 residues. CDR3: CASSFETGLQETQYF. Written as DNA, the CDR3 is TGTGCCAGCAGCTTCGAGACAGGGCTACAAGAGACCCAGTACTTC.

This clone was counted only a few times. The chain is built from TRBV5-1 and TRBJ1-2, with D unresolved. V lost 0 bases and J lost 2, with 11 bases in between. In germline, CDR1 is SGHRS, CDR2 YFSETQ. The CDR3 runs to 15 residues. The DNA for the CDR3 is TGCGCCAGCAGCTTGGGATCAGGCCTAAACTATGGCTACACCTTC. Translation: CASSLGSGLNYGYTF.

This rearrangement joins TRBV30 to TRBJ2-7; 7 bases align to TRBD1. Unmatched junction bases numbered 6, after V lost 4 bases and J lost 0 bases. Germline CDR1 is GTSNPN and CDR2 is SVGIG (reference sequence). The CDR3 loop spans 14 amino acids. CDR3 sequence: CAWKAGGSSYEQYF. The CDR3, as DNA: TGTGCCTGGAAGGCAGGGGGTTCCTCCTACGAGCAGTACTTC.

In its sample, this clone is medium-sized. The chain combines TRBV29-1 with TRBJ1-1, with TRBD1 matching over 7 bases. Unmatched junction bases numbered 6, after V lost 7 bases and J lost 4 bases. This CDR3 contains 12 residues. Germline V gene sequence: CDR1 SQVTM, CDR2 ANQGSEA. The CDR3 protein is CSGTAGGTEAFF. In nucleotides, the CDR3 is TGCAGCGGGACCGCAGGGGGCACTGAAGCTTTCTTT.

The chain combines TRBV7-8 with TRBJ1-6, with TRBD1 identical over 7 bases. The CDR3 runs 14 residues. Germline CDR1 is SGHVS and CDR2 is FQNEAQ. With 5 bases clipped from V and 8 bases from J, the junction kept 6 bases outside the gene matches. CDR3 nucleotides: TGTGCCAGCAGCCGAGTGCAGGGGGATTCACCCCTCCACTTT. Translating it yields CASSRVQGDSPLHF.

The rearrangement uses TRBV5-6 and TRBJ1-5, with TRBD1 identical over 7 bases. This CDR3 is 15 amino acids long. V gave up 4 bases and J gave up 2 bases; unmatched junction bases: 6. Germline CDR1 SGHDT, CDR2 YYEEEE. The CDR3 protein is CASSLQGPRNQPQHF. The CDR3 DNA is TGTGCCAGCAGCCTACAGGGGCCGCGCAATCAGCCCCAGCATTTT.

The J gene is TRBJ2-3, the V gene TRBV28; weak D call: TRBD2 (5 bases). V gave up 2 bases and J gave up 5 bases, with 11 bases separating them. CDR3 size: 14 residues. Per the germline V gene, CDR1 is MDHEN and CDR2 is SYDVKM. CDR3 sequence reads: CASSLGGSRDTQYF. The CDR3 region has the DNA TGTGCCAGCAGTTTAGGAGGATCTAGAGATACGCAGTATTTT.

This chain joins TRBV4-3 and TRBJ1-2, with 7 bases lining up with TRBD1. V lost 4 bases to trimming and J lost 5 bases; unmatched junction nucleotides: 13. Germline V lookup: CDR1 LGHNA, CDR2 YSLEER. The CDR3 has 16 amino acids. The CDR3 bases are TGCGCCAGCAGCCCAGACTTTTCTAGGACAGGATATGGCTACACCTTC. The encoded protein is CASSPDFSRTGYGYTF.

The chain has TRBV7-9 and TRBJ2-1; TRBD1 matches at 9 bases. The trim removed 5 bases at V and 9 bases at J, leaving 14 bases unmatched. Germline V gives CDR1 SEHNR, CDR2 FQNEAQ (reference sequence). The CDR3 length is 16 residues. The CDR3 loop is CASSTYRDRVSGEQFF. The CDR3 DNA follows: TGTGCCAGCAGCACATACCGGGACAGGGTCTCGGGTGAGCAGTTCTTC.

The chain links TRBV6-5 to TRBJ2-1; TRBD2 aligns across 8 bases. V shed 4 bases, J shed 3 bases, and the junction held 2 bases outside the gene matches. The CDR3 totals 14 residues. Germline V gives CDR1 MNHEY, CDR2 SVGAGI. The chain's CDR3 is CASSSAGDYNEQFF. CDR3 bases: TGTGCCAGCAGTTCAGCGGGGGACTACAATGAGCAGTTCTTC.

The chain's CDR3 is CASTKGAAIATQYF. The DNA for the CDR3 is TGTGCCAGCACCAAAGGGGCAGCCATAGCGACCCAGTACTTC. This sequence joins TRBV7-2 and TRBJ2-5, with TRBD1 as a possible D gene (5 bases). The germline V gene encodes CDR1 SGHTA and CDR2 FQGNSA. V lost 7 bases and J lost 7, with 19 bases in between. The length of the CDR3 is 14 residues.

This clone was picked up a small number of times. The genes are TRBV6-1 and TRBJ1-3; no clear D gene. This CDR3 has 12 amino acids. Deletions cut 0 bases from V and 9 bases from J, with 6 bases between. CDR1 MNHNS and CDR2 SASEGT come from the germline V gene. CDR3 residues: CASSEAPGTIYF. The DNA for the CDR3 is TGTGCCAGCAGTGAAGCGCCGGGCACCATATATTTT.

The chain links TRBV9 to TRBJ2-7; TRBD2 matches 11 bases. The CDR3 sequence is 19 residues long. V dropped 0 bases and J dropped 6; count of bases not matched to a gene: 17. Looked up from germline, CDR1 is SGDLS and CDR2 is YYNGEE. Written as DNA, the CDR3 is TGTGCCAGCAGCGTAGGGGCTAGCGGGAGGCGATTACCTGGCTTCGAGCAGTACTTC. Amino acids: CASSVGASGRRLPGFEQYF.

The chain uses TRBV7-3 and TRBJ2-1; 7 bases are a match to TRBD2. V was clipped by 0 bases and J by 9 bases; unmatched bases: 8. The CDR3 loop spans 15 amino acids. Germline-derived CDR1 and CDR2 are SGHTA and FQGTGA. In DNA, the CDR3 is TGTGCCAGCAGCTTAACGGCGCGGGAGAATACTGAGCAGTTCTTC. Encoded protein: CASSLTARENTEQFF.

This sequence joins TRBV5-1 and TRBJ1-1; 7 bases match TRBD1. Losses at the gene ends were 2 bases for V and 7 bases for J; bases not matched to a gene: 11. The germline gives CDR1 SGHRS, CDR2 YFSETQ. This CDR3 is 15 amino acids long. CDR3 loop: CASSLLDRDTFEAFF. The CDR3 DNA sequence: TGCGCCAGCAGCTTATTAGACAGGGATACCTTTGAAGCTTTCTTT.

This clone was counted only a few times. CDR3 loop: CASSLVERRNSPLHF. The CDR3 region has the DNA TGTGCCAGCAGCCTCGTAGAACGGAGAAATTCACCCCTCCACTTT. The chain carries TRBV7-9 and TRBJ1-6; D is unclear. V gave up 5 bases and J gave up 7 bases, with 15 bases separating them. CDR3 length: 15 residues. The germline CDR1 and CDR2 sequences are SEHNR and FQNEAQ (reference sequence). The whole variable domain, filled in from reference TRBV7-9 and TRBJ1-6, reads DTGVSQNPRHKITKRGQNVTFRCDPISEHNRLYWYRQTLGQGPEFLTYFQNEAQLEKSRLLSDRFSAERPKGSFSTLEIQRTEQGDSAMYLCASSLVERRNSPLHFGNGTRLTVT.

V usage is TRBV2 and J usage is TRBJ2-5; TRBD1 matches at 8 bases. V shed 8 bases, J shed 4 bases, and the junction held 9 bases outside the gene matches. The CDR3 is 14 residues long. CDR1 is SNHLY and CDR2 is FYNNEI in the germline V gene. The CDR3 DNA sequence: TGTGCCAGCGACCTGGACAGGGCAACAGAGACCCAGTACTTC. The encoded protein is CASDLDRATETQYF. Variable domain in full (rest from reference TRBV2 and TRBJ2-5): EPEVTQTPSHQVTQMGQEVILRCVPISNHLYFYWYRQILGQKVEFLVSFYNNEISEKSEIFDDQFSVERPDGSNFTLKIRSTKLEDSAMYFCASDLDRATETQYFGPGTRLLVL.